One and the same sample provided the 6 T cell receptor beta chains below, sequenced in a study of blood T cell repertoires in COVID-19. TCRdb's copy holds only in-frame clones and misses some; the assay was immunoSEQ multiplex PCR. The sample contains 200,000 to 250,000 clones, approximately 85% of which appear only once. The material sequenced was peripheral blood. Every receptor here comes from a woman in her seventies with COVID-19, enrolled during active disease.

This clone was recorded only once. The chain couples TRBV6-6 to TRBJ1-5; 7 bases line up with TRBD1. This CDR3 region has 16 residues. CDR1 and CDR2 (germline): MNHNY, SVGAGI (reference sequence). Trimming cost V 4 bases and J 5 bases; bases outside gene matches: 11. The chain's CDR3 is CASSSPLTGPDQPQHF. The DNA of the CDR3 is TGTGCCAGCAGTTCCCCTCTGACAGGGCCGGATCAGCCCCAGCATTTT.

This clone was seen a single time. This rearrangement joins TRBV5-6 to TRBJ1-2, with 7 positions matching TRBD1. Germline V CDR1 and CDR2: SGHDT, YYEEEE. The CDR3 totals 14 residues. With V trimmed by 4 bases and J by 4 bases, 7 bases remained unmatched. CDR3 nucleotides: TGTGCCAGCAGCCCACAGGGGACAGCCTATGGCTACACCTTC. Translated: CASSPQGTAYGYTF.

The sample holds one count of this clone. The chain uses TRBV5-1 and TRBJ2-3; 11 bases map to TRBD2. The CDR3 sequence is 16 residues long. V dropped 2 bases and J dropped 1; count of bases not matched to a gene: 3. The germline V gene encodes CDR1 SGHRS and CDR2 YFSETQ. This CDR3 reads CASSFILAGGTDTQYF. CDR3 DNA: TGCGCCAGCAGCTTTATACTAGCGGGGGGCACAGATACGCAGTATTTT.

V is TRBV4-1 and J is TRBJ1-3; no clear D gene. The CDR3 spans 13 residues. CDR1 MGHRA and CDR2 YSYEKL come from the germline V gene. Trimming pared 1 base from V and 3 bases from J, leaving 4 bases between. CDR3 DNA: TGCGCCAGCAGCCAAGCCATTGGAAACACCATATATTTT. The encoded protein is CASSQAIGNTIYF.

The rearrangement links TRBV11-2 to TRBJ2-7; TRBD1 matches 9 bases. The CDR3 covers 14 residues. The V gene's germline CDR1 is SGHAT and CDR2 FQNNGV. Losses at the gene ends were 4 bases for V and 7 bases for J; bases not matched to a gene: 8. In DNA form, the CDR3 reads TGTGCCAGCAGCTCACCGGGACAGGGCAATGAGCAGTACTTC. This gives the protein CASSSPGQGNEQYF.

The J gene is TRBJ1-1, the V gene TRBV6-4; D uncertain. This CDR3 contains 16 residues. The germline CDR1 and CDR2 sequences are MRHNA and SNTAGT. The V end lost 0 bases, the J end lost 0 bases, and 11 bases lay between the germline ends. CDR3 sequence reads: CASSDSWRNLNTEAFF. CDR3 sequence (DNA): TGTGCCAGCAGTGACTCGTGGAGAAACCTGAACACTGAAGCTTTCTTT.